One and the same sample provided the 4 T cell receptor beta chains below, sequenced in a study of cytomegalovirus exposure and HLA in healthy donors. This table comes from immunoSEQ multiplex PCR, and its TCRdb copy is limited to in-frame clones, with some not included. The table includes more than 90,000 clones, approximately 93% detected once. Sequenced sample: PBMCs. These TCRs come from a woman in her twenties or thirties in good health and CMV-seropositive.

The chain uses TRBV5-4 and TRBJ2-3; D is possibly TRBD2 (6 bases). With 3 bases removed from V and 6 bases from J, the gap between germline ends came to 14 bases. CDR1 and CDR2 from the germline V gene are SGHNT and YYREEE (reference sequence). The CDR3 runs to 14 residues. Here the CDR3 reads CASSWGLPADTQYF. The CDR3 DNA sequence: TGTGCCAGCAGCTGGGGACTGCCAGCGGATACGCAGTATTTT.

This chain connects TRBV10-2 to TRBJ2-5; D is possibly TRBD1 (6 bases). The V gene lost 5 bases and the J gene lost 5 bases, with 12 bases spanning the gap. This CDR3 spans 13 amino acids. Germline lookup yields CDR1 WSHSY and CDR2 SAAADI. The CDR3 protein is CASSTQGFETQYF. The CDR3 DNA is TGCGCCAGCAGTACCCAGGGGTTTGAGACCCAGTACTTC.

The J gene is TRBJ1-1, the V gene TRBV28, with 8 bases that match TRBD1. CDR3 length: 14 amino acids. The V gene end was trimmed by 4 bases and the J gene end by 4 bases; junction bases not matched to a gene: 5. From germline, CDR1 is MDHEN and CDR2 SYDVKM. In DNA form, the CDR3 reads TGTGCCAGCAGTTGGACAGGGCGGGGCACTGAAGCTTTCTTT. This codes for CASSWTGRGTEAFF.

V is TRBV6-5 and J is TRBJ2-1; tentatively, D is TRBD1 (6 bases). The V gene's germline CDR1 is MNHEY and CDR2 SVGAGI. This CDR3 comprises 13 residues. V lost 2 bases, J lost 15 bases, and 17 bases lay in between. CDR3 amino acids: CASSYNGGESWFF. CDR3 coding DNA: TGTGCCAGCAGTTACAATGGGGGCGAGTCGTGGTTCTTC.